What follows is one T cell receptor beta chain and its context. The antigen is not known. This sample was included in a study of cytomegalovirus exposure and HLA in healthy donors. Study results and limitations: Cytomegalovirus-associated TCR beta chains were listed, numbering some 170.

The data were produced by immunoSEQ multiplex PCR, yet TCRdb's version contains in-frame clones alone and is incomplete. Here the sample spans 150,000 to 170,000 clones, more than 70% being singletons. The sequencing input was PBMCs. This sequence originates from a human donor in good health.

DNA of the CDR3: TGTGCCAGCAGCTTAGCGTTGGACTACCAGACAAACTCCTACGAGCAGTACTTC. Encoded protein: CASSLALDYQTNSYEQYF. The gene calls are TRBV7-9 and TRBJ2-7, with a weak D call TRBD2 (6 bases). V was trimmed by 0 bases and J by 0 bases, leaving 18 bases between them. The CDR3 length is 18 residues. CDR1 is SEHNR, CDR2 FQNEAQ, per germline (reference sequence).